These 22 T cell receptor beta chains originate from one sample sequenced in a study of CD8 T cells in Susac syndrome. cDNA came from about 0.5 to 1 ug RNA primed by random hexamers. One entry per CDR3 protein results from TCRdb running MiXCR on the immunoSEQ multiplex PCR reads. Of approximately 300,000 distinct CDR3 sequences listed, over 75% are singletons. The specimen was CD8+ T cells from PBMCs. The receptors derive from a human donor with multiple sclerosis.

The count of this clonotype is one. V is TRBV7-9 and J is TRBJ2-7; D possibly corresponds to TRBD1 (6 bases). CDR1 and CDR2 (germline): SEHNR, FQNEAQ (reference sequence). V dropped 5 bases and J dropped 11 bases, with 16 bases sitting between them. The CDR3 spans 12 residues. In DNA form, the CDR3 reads TGTGCCAGCAGCCCCGCCGCAGGGGCCGAGTACTTC. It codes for CASSPAAGAEYF.

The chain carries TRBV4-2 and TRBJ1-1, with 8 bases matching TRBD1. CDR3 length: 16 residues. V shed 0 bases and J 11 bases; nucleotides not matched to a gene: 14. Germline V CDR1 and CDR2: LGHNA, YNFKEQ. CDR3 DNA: TGTGCCAGCAGCCAAGATTGGGAACAGGGGGTATGGAATGCTTTCTTT. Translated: CASSQDWEQGVWNAFF.

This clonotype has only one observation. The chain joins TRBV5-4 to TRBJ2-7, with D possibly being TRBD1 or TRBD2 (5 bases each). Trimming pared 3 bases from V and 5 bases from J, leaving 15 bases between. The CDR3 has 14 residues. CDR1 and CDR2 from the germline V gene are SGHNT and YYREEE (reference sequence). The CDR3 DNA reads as TGTGCCAGCAGCTCCCCGGGGTTGGGGGACGAGCAGTACTTC. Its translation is CASSSPGLGDEQYF.

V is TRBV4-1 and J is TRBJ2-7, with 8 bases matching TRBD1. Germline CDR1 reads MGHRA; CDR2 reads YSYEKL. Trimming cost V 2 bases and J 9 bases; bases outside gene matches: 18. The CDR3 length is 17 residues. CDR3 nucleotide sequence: TGCGCCAGCAGCCAAATCAGACTAAGGACAGGGCCCGTTCGGCAGTACTTC. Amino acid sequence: CASSQIRLRTGPVRQYF.

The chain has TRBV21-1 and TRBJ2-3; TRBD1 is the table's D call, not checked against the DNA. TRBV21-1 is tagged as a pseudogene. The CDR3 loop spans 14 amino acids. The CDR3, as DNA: TGTGCCAAAAGCAGGGGCGGGGGCACAGATACGCAGTATTTT. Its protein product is CAKSRGGGTDTQYF.

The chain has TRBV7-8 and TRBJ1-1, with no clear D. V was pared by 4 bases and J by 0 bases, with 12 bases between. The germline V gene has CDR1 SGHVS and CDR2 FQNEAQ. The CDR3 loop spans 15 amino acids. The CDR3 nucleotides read TGTGCCAGCAGCTCCTTTGATCTTATGAACACTGAAGCTTTCTTT. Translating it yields CASSSFDLMNTEAFF. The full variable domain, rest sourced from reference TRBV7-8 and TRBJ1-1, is GAGVSQSPRYKVAKRGQDVALRCDPISGHVSLFWYQQALGQGPEFLTYFQNEAQLDKSGLPSDRFFAERPEGSVSTLKIQRTQQEDSAVYLCASSSFDLMNTEAFFGQGTRLTVV.

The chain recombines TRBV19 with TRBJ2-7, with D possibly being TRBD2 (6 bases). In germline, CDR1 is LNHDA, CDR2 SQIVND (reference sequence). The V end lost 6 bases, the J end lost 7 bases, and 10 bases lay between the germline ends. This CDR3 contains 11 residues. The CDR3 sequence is CASRLAGEQYF. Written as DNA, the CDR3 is TGTGCCAGTAGACTGGCGGGAGAGCAGTACTTC.

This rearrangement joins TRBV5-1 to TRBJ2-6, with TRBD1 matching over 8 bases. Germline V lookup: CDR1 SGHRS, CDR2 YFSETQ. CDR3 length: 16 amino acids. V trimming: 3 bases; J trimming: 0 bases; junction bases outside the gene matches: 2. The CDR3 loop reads CASSSGQVSGANVLTF. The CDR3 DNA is TGCGCCAGCAGCTCGGGACAGGTCTCTGGGGCCAACGTCCTGACTTTC.

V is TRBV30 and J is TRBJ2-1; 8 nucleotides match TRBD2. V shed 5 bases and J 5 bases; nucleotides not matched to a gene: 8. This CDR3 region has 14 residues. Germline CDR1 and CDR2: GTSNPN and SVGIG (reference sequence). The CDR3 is CAWGYSGEHNEQFF. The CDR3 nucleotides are TGTGCCTGGGGTTATAGCGGGGAGCACAATGAGCAGTTCTTC.

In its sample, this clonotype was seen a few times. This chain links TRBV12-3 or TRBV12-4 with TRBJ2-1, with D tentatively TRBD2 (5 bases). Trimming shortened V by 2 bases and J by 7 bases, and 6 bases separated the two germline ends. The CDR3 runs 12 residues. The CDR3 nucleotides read TGTGCCAGCAGTTTACCGGGGAATGAGCAGTTCTTC. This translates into CASSLPGNEQFF.

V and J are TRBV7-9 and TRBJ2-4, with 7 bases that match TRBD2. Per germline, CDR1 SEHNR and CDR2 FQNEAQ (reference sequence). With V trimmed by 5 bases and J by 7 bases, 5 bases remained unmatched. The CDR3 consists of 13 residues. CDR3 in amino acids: CASSQTGGNIQYF. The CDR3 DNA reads TGTGCCAGCAGCCAAACCGGGGGGAACATTCAGTACTTC.

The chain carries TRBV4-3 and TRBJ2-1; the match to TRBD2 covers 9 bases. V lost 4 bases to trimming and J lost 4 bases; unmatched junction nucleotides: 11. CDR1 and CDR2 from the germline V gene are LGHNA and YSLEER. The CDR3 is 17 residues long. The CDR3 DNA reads TGCGCCAGCAGCCCAGATAGGGGACTAGCAGAATACAATGAGCAGTTCTTC. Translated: CASSPDRGLAEYNEQFF.

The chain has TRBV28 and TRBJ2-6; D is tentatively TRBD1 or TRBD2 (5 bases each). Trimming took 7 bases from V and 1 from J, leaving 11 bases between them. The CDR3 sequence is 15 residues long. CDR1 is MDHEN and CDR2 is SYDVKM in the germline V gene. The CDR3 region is CASTIGGSGANVLTF. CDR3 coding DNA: TGTGCCAGCACGATTGGGGGTTCTGGGGCCAACGTCCTGACTTTC.

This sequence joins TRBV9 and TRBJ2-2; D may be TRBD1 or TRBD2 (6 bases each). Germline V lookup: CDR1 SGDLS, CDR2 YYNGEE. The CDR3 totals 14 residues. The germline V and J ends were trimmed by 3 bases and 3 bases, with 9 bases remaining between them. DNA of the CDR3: TGTGCCAGCAGCGACAGGGAGGACACCGGGGAGCTGTTTTTT. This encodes CASSDREDTGELFF.

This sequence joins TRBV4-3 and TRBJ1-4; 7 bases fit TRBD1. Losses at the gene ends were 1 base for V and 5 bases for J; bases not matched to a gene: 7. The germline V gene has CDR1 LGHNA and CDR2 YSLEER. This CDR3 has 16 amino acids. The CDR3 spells CASSQVWGQQNEKLFF. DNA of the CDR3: TGCGCCAGCAGCCAAGTGTGGGGACAGCAAAATGAAAAACTGTTTTTT.

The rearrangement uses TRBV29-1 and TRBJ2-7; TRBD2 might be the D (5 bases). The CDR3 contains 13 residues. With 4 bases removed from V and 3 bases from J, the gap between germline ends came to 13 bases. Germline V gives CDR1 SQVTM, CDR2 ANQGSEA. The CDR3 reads CSVAFSRDYEQYF. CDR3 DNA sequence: TGCAGCGTTGCCTTCTCGAGGGACTACGAGCAGTACTTC.

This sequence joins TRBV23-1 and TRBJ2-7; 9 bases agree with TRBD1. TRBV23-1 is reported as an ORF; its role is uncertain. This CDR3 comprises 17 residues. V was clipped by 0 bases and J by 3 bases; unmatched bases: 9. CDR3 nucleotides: TGCGCCAGCAGTCAATCGGCTGAGACAGGGGGATTCTACGAGCAGTACTTC. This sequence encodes CASSQSAETGGFYEQYF.

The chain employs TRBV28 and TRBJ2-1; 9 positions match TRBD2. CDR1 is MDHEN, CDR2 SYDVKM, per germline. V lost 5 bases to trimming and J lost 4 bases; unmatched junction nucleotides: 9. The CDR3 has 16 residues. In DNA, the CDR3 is TGTGCCAGCAGTACCCAGCGGGAGGTGAATTACAATGAGCAGTTCTTC. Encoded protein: CASSTQREVNYNEQFF.

CDR3 DNA: TGTGCCAGCAGCCAAGACTTCGAGGGGCTCGAGCAGTACTTC. Translated, it gives CASSQDFEGLEQYF. The chain is built from TRBV4-2 and TRBJ2-7, with D possibly called TRBD1 or TRBD2 (5 bases each). From germline, CDR1 is LGHNA and CDR2 YNFKEQ. V shed 0 bases and J shed 6 bases, with 12 bases lying between them. There are 14 residues in the CDR3.

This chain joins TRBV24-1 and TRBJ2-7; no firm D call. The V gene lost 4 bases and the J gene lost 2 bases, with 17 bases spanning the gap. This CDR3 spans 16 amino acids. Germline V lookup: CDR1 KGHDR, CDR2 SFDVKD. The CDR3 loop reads CATSESDASSAYEQYF. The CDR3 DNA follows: TGTGCCACCAGTGAGTCGGACGCGTCATCCGCCTACGAGCAGTACTTC.

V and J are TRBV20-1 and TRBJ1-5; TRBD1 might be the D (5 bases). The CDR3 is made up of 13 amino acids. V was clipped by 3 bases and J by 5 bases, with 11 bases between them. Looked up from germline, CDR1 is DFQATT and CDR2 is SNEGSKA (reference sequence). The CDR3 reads CSARGGSDQPQHF. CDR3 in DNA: TGCAGTGCTAGGGGGGGATCGGATCAGCCCCAGCATTTT.

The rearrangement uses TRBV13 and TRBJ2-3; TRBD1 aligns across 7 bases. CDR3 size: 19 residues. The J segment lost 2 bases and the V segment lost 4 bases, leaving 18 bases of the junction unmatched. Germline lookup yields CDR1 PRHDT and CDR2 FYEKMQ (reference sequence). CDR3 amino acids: CASSSTPKPGTAYTDTQYF. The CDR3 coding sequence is TGTGCCAGCAGCTCGACCCCAAAACCCGGGACAGCTTACACAGATACGCAGTATTTT.